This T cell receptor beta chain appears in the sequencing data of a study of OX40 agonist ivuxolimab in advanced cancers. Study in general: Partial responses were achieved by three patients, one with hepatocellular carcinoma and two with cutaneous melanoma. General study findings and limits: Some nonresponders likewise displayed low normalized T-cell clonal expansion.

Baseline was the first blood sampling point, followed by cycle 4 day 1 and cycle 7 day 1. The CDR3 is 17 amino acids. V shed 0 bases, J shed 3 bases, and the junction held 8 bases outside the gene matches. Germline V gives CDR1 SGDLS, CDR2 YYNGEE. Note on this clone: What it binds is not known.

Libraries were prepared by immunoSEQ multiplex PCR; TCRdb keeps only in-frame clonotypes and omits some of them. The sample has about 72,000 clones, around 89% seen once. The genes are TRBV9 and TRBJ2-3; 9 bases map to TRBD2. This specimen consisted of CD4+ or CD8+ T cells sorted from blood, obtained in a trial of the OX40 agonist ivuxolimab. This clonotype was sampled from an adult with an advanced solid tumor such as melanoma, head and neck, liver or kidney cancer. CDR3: CASSVVGGGAPTDTQYF. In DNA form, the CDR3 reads TGTGCCAGCAGCGTAGTCGGCGGGGGGGCCCCAACAGATACGCAGTATTTT.